This T cell receptor (beta chain) was retrieved from a study of beta chain features in type 1 diabetes (dated by TCRdb to the late 2010s). Looking at the study overall: No differences in mean age, gender distribution, total cell number or subset yield were found between patients and healthy donors. A total of about 110 million sorted cells were examined across all samples, and the number of cells per subset was strongly correlated with RNA yield. The study compared the TCRB repertoires of sorted circulating CD4+ T cell subsets in recently diagnosed type 1 diabetes patients with those in matched healthy donors. Naive and central memory subsets were obtained from all 30 or so donors, but regulatory and stem cell-like memory subsets were isolated from only 8 patients and roughly eight healthy donors. The paper's findings and limits, for the study overall: PCR may preferentially amplify shorter templates, but because patient and control samples were amplified and corrected together, any resulting skew would affect both groups equally. Sequencing cDNA rather than genomic DNA could over-represent highly expressing activated cells, although activation and CD3 levels did not differ between groups. Fewer insertions and more nucleotide deletions at VDJ recombination sites were observed in patients with type 1 diabetes, implying thymic rearrangement abnormalities. Because the HLA sub-analyses included only small numbers of individuals, any influence of HLA type on TCRB rearrangement was left unresolved. Naive, central memory and regulatory TCRB repertoires appeared to be more alike among patients than among healthy donors. In all four CD4+ subsets, TCRB CDR3 length was moderately but significantly shorter in type 1 diabetes patients.

As regards this clone: Its antigen is still unknown. Base qualities are missing; no much larger clone stands one base away.

The CDR3 contains 15 residues, cysteine and phenylalanine counted. The entry retains the CDR3 DNA only, 45 bases that are in frame from base 1. Each donor gave one peripheral blood draw, averaging approximately 110 mL, which was collected into heparinised tubes. Using a panel that included CD45RO, CCR7, CD25, CD127, CD95 and CD27, naive, central memory, regulatory and stem cell-like memory CD4+ T cells were sorted on a BD FACSAria II. A purity above 95% was achieved for all sorted populations. Right away, PBMCs were isolated by Lymphoprep density gradient centrifugation and were stained directly, with no culture step. To minimize batch effects, samples were stained and sorted in pairs, one healthy donor with one patient per experiment. The High Capacity cDNA Reverse Transcription Kit was used to reverse transcribe all of the isolated RNA, meaning that expressed TCRB transcripts were what got sequenced. Naive, central memory and regulatory T cell samples underwent deep immunoSEQ sequencing, averaging around 3.7 million total reads per sample. After sorted cells were lysed in RLT buffer, RNA was extracted with DNase-treated RNeasy Micro or Mini kits, with the choice depending on cell number. Each cell subset was processed on its own to prevent cross-contamination, while patient and healthy donor samples were processed together. TCRB sequences were amplified from cDNA with the immunoSEQ multiplex PCR, producing 87-bp fragments spanning the CDR3 region. Amplicons were sequenced on the Illumina HiSeq platform. As for the original processing: Synthetic template baselines were used to correct PCR bias computationally, reads within Hamming distance 2 were collapsed together, and singletons that could not be merged were discarded. Reads were aligned against IMGT to assign V, D and J genes, CDR3 length and insertions or deletions at six rearrangement sites. Clonotype counts were normalized to sorted cell number within each subset before computing true diversity and Gini coefficients with the tcR R package. The overlap coefficient, calculated on TCRB nucleotide sequences, was used to measure repertoire sharing. Out-of-frame TCRB sequences from naive cells were analyzed as a proxy for the pre-selection repertoire. TCRdb stores this immuneACCESS table with in-frame sequences only. Part of the clones is absent; in the studies checked, under half of the shortfall reflects unresolved V genes, and no reason is known for the rest. The V and J calls and the clone size are those of that table, but D and trimming were determined from the DNA. The sample data list roughly 400,000 clones, and around 13% of these were observed just once. The ten largest make up less than 0.04% of the sample.

The sample comprised naive CD4+ T cells from blood. The cell subset or site label corresponds to: true naive CD4+ T cells. This TCR came from a man younger than 40 in good health. The chain joins TRBV21-1 to TRBJ2-5; TRBD1 is taken as the D call from the table, unchecked against the DNA. TRBV21-1 is deemed a pseudogene. For the CDR3, the sequence is CASSEGAGIQETQYF. The sequenced DNA is TGTGCCAGCAGCGAGGGGGCAGGGATCCAAGAGACCCAGTACTTC.